The subject of this entry is one TCR beta chain. Germline assignment: CDR1 SGDLS and CDR2 YYNGEE. V lost 0 bases, J lost 2 bases, and 16 bases lay in between. CDR3 length: 17 amino acids. These data originate in a study of T cell changes during pregnancy in multiple sclerosis. Using immunoSEQ multiplex PCR, the repertoire was profiled, and TCRdb retains in-frame clones only, with some absent. The sample consists of under 70,000 clones, about 90% of them appearing once. This TCR was recovered from a female donor in good health, enrolled as a control in a pregnancy study. The sequenced sample was peripheral blood, obtained in the third trimester of pregnancy. The rearrangement links TRBV9 to TRBJ2-3; D may be TRBD2 (6 bases). In DNA, the CDR3 is TGTGCCAGCAGCGTAGACCCGCCGGGACTCCTCACAGATACGCAGTATTTT. It specifies CASSVDPPGLLTDTQYF.